The 18 T cell receptor beta chains below all came from one sample that was sequenced in a study of T cell responses to AZD1222 COVID-19 vaccine. The method was immunoSEQ multiplex PCR; TCRdb's version includes in-frame clones alone and lacks a portion of them. The sample shows some 130,000 clones, roughly 89% of them seen only once. The sample here was peripheral blood, taken on day 0 of AZD1222 vaccination. The receptors were gathered from an adult in good health.

The chain couples TRBV10-3 to TRBJ2-7; the D call may be TRBD1 or TRBD2 (5 bases each). The germline V and J ends were trimmed by 4 bases and 5 bases, with 9 bases remaining between them. CDR1 is ENHRY and CDR2 is SYGVKD in the germline V gene. The CDR3 loop spans 12 amino acids. The CDR3 sequence: CAISGDGDEQYF. CDR3 DNA: TGTGCCATCAGTGGGGACGGAGACGAGCAGTACTTC.

The chain is built from TRBV3-1 (or the pseudogene TRBV3-2) and TRBJ2-7; possible D gene TRBD2, 5 bases. CDR1 is LGHDT, CDR2 YNNKEL, per germline (reference sequence). Trimming took 1 base from V and 0 from J, leaving 10 bases between them. The CDR3 length is 15 residues. CDR3 region: CASSQARGTSYEQYF. The CDR3, as DNA: TGTGCCAGCAGCCAAGCCCGGGGAACCTCCTACGAGCAGTACTTC.

A few counts support this clone. The V and J genes are TRBV6-4 and TRBJ2-2; D unresolved. CDR1 is MRHNA and CDR2 is SNTAGT in the germline V gene. V was pared by 4 bases and J by 1 base, with 4 bases between. The CDR3 has 13 residues. The CDR3 sequence is CASSGQNTGELFF. Written as DNA, the CDR3 is TGTGCCAGCAGTGGACAGAACACCGGGGAGCTGTTTTTT.

V and J are TRBV6-5 and TRBJ1-2, with a tentative D call TRBD1 (5 bases). This CDR3 contains 13 residues. V was pared by 6 bases and J by 8 bases, with 16 bases between. CDR1 is MNHEY and CDR2 is SVGAGI in the germline V gene. This CDR3 is CASRDIGEAGYTF. The CDR3 bases are TGTGCCAGCAGGGACATAGGGGAGGCGGGCTACACCTTC.

J is TRBJ1-1 and V is TRBV7-9; D unclear. Trimming removed 2 bases from V and 2 bases from J, with 9 bases in between. The CDR3 covers 14 residues. The germline V gene encodes CDR1 SEHNR and CDR2 FQNEAQ (reference sequence). The CDR3 region has the DNA TGTGCCAGCAGCTTACAGAACTACAACACTGAAGCTTTCTTT. It is translated as CASSLQNYNTEAFF. Based on the CDR3 plus reference TRBV7-9 and TRBJ1-1, the full variable domain is DTGVSQNPRHKITKRGQNVTFRCDPISEHNRLYWYRQTLGQGPEFLTYFQNEAQLEKSRLLSDRFSAERPKGSFSTLEIQRTEQGDSAMYLCASSLQNYNTEAFFGQGTRLTVV.

V gene TRBV3-1 (or the pseudogene TRBV3-2) combines with J gene TRBJ1-2, with D perhaps matching TRBD1 (5 bases). The length of the CDR3 is 15 residues. Germline loops: CDR1 LGHDT, CDR2 YNNKEL (reference sequence). The V gene lost 1 base and the J gene lost 6 bases, with 15 bases spanning the gap. DNA for the CDR3: TGTGCCAGCAGCCAAGGCAGGGTTGGTTCACATGGCTACACCTTC. As protein: CASSQGRVGSHGYTF.

This rearrangement joins TRBV11-2 to TRBJ2-1; TRBD1 aligns across 8 bases. After removal of 4 bases from V and 9 bases from J, the junction contained 8 bases not matched to a gene. The CDR3 loop spans 14 amino acids. Germline-derived CDR1 and CDR2 are SGHAT and FQNNGV. The CDR3 coding sequence is TGTGCCAGCAGCTCGGGACAGGCCGGATCTGAGCAGTTCTTC. Its protein is CASSSGQAGSEQFF. The complete variable domain, with remaining parts taken from reference TRBV11-2 and TRBJ2-1, reads EAGVAQSPRYKIIEKRQSVAFWCNPISGHATLYWYQQILGQGPKLLIQFQNNGVVDDSQLPKDRFSAERLKGVDSTLKIQPAKLEDSAVYLCASSSGQAGSEQFFGPGTRLTVL.

The rearrangement links TRBV28 to TRBJ1-1; D is possibly TRBD1 (5 bases). The ends were cut back, 5 bases at V and 1 base at J, with 17 bases in the middle. There are 16 residues in the CDR3. From germline, CDR1 is MDHEN and CDR2 SYDVKM. This chain's CDR3 is CASSPLGARKNTEAFF. The CDR3 DNA sequence: TGTGCCAGCAGTCCGCTTGGGGCTAGGAAGAACACTGAAGCTTTCTTT.

The gene calls are TRBV19 and TRBJ1-2; no clear D gene. The ends were cut back, 5 bases at V and 6 bases at J, with 4 bases in the middle. Germline V CDR1 and CDR2: LNHDA, SQIVND (reference sequence). This CDR3 comprises 10 residues. DNA of the CDR3: TGTGCCAGTAGTGAGGATGGCTACACCTTC. Translated, it gives CASSEDGYTF.

The rearrangement uses TRBV19 and TRBJ1-5; 7 bases match TRBD1. The CDR3 has 14 amino acids. Germline CDR1 reads LNHDA; CDR2 reads SQIVND (reference sequence). The J segment lost 3 bases and the V segment lost 7 bases, leaving 6 bases of the junction unmatched. The CDR3 region has the DNA TGTGCCAGTAAACCGGGACAGTTCAATCAGCCCCAGCATTTT. Translation: CASKPGQFNQPQHF.

The V call is TRBV5-4, the J call TRBJ1-5; TRBD1 is a possible D gene (5 bases). CDR1 is SGHNT, CDR2 YYREEE, per germline (reference sequence). Trimming took 3 bases from V and 6 from J, leaving 19 bases between them. CDR3 length: 16 residues. The CDR3 loop reads CASSSGGGQGSQPQHF. CDR3 coding DNA: TGTGCCAGCAGCTCTGGGGGAGGGCAGGGCAGTCAGCCCCAGCATTTT. Full variable domain (missing parts from reference TRBV5-4 and TRBJ1-5): ETGVTQSPTHLIKTRGQQVTLRCSSQSGHNTVSWYQQALGQGPQFIFQYYREEENGRGNFPPRFSGLQFPNYSSELNVNALELDDSALYLCASSSGGGQGSQPQHFGDGTRLSIL.

This sequence joins TRBV20-1 and TRBJ2-7, with TRBD1 as a possible D gene (6 bases). Germline CDR1 reads DFQATT; CDR2 reads SNEGSKA (reference sequence). This CDR3 has 11 residues. Trimming pared 5 bases from V and 7 bases from J, leaving 12 bases between. The CDR3 DNA follows: TGCAGTGCTCGGGAAGACAGGGAGCAGTACTTC. Protein product: CSAREDREQYF.

The rearrangement uses TRBV19 and TRBJ2-7; TRBD2 aligns across 11 bases. The CDR3 covers 18 residues. Trimming removed 3 bases from V and 5 bases from J; junction bases left unmatched: 15. Germline loops: CDR1 LNHDA, CDR2 SQIVND (reference sequence). The CDR3 reads CASSIRLAGGAGRNEQYF. The CDR3, as DNA: TGTGCCAGTAGTATCCGGCTAGCGGGAGGCGCGGGTAGGAACGAGCAGTACTTC.

Only one count was recorded for this clone. The V and J genes are TRBV24-1 and TRBJ1-1, with D uncertain. From germline, CDR1 is KGHDR and CDR2 SFDVKD. The V gene lost 0 bases and the J gene lost 10 bases, with 8 bases spanning the gap. The CDR3 has 12 amino acids. The CDR3 sequence is CATSDLLGGAFF. CDR3 coding DNA: TGTGCCACCAGTGATTTGCTTGGAGGAGCTTTCTTT.

The V gene is TRBV27, the J gene TRBJ1-4; TRBD1 matches 7 bases. The CDR3 totals 14 residues. The ends lost 8 bases at V and 8 bases at J; junction bases unmatched: 11. Germline-derived CDR1 and CDR2 are MNHEY and SMNVEV (reference sequence). The CDR3 nucleotides are TGTGCCAGCTCTCGAGGGGGCAGCTGGGAAAAACTGTTTTTT. Its protein is CASSRGGSWEKLFF.

This clone is a singleton in its sample. The chain carries TRBV7-6 and TRBJ2-3; D unclear. Germline lookup yields CDR1 SGHVS and CDR2 FNYEAQ. V lost 3 bases and J lost 1, with 5 bases in between. This CDR3 is 13 amino acids long. CDR3 DNA: TGTGCCAGCAGCTTTCTACGCACAGATACGCAGTATTTT. As protein: CASSFLRTDTQYF.

This rearrangement joins TRBV19 to TRBJ1-6, with D unclear. The CDR3 length is 13 residues. The germline V and J ends were trimmed by 5 bases and 10 bases, with 12 bases remaining between them. The germline CDR1 and CDR2 sequences are LNHDA and SQIVND (reference sequence). Here the CDR3 DNA reads TGTGCCAGTAGTGACGGGAAAAAGTCACCCCTCCACTTT. Protein sequence: CASSDGKKSPLHF.

V and J are TRBV10-3 and TRBJ1-2; unclear D gene. Germline CDR1 is ENHRY and CDR2 is SYGVKD. The CDR3 loop spans 14 amino acids. Trimming took 5 bases from V and 3 from J, leaving 13 bases between them. Here the CDR3 reads CAISLREDYYGYTF. The CDR3 coding sequence is TGTGCCATCAGTCTCCGGGAAGACTACTATGGCTACACCTTC.